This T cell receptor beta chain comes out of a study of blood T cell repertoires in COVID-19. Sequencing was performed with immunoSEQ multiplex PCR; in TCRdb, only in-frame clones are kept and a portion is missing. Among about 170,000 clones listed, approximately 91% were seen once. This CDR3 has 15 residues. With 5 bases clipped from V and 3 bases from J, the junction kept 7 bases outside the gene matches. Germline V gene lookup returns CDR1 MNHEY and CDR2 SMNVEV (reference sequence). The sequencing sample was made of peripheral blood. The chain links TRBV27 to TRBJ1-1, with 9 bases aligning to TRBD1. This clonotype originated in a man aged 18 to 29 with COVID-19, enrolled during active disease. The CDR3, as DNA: TGTGCCAGCAGTCCCTCGACAGGGGGGGACACTGAAGCTTTCTTT. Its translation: CASSPSTGGDTEAFF.